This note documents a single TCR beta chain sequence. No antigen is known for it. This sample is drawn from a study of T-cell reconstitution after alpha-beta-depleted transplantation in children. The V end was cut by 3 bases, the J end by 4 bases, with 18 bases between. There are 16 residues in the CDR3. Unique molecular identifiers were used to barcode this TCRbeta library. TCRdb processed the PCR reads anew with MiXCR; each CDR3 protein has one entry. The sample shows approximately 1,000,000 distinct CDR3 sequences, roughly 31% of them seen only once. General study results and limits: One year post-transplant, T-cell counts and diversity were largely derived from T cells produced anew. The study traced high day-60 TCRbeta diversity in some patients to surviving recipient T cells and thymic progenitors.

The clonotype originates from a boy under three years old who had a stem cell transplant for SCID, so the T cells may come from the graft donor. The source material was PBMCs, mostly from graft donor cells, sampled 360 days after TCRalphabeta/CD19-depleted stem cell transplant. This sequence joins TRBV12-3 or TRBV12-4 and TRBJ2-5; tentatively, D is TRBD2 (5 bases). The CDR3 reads CASSFGGGGSGETQYF. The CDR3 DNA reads TGTGCCAGCAGTTTTGGTGGCGGCGGGTCCGGAGAGACCCAGTACTTC.